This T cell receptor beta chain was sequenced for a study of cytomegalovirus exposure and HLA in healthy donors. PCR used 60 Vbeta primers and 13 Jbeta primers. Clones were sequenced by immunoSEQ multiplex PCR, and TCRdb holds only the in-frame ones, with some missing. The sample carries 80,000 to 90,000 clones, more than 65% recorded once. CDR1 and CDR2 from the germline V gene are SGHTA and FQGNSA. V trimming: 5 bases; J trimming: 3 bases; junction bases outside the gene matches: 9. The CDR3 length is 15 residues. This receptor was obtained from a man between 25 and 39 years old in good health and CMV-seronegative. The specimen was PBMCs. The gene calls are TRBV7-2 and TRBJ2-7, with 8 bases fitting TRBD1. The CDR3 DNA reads TGTGCCAGCAGCCGAACGGGGACAGGCGTCTACGAGCAGTACTTC. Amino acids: CASSRTGTGVYEQYF.